This record looks at one T cell receptor (beta chain) sequence and its context. Its specific antigen is unknown. The record has no base qualities; no much larger clone is one base away. TCRbeta CDR3 regions were amplified from genomic DNA by means of the immunoSEQ Assay, a bias-controlled multiplex PCR. In the original analysis: The number of nucleated cells in each sample was estimated by amplification of reference gene primers within the assay. To quantify the absolute abundance of each unique TCRbeta CDR3 rearrangement, sequence reads were collapsed and filtered. Productive Simpson clonality was computed per sample as the square root of Simpson's diversity index over productive rearrangements. The table comes from immuneACCESS by way of TCRdb, which keeps in-frame sequences with V and J called. Part of the clones is missing from these tables; in studies checked, under half for an unresolved V gene and the rest for unknown reasons. That table furnishes V, J and clone size, whereas the DNA furnished D and trimming. The sample table records some 170,000 clones; roughly 87% of these occur just once. The ten largest clonotypes hold roughly 1.4% of the sample.

These data originate in a study of blood T cell repertoires in COVID-19 (dated by TCRdb to 2019 to 2021). Study-wide context: Samples from collaborators originated in the United States, Italy and Spain and spanned both the acute and convalescent phases of COVID-19. Nearly every sample came with metadata listing a de-identified subject ID, COVID-19 status, age in years and sex. Subjects who had been exposed to COVID-19, were actively infected with it, or had recovered from it provided the deeply sampled blood TCRbeta repertoires that made up the dataset. HLA class I and class II types, where available, came from metadata supplied by the sample provider rather than from assay-based typing. The repertoires were released in a freely available public database meant as a resource for research on the immune response to SARS-CoV-2. The material from the prospective study consisted of cDNA or gDNA derived from T cells, B-cell-depleted T cells, or PBMCs. The samples were drawn from the first 160 participants of the ongoing ImmuneRACE study and from 950 to 1,500 subjects provided by 6 global collaborators.

Each collaborating institution followed its own protocols to collect whole blood in K2EDTA tubes. For TCRbeta analysis, collaborator samples were shipped as frozen whole blood, as isolated PBMCs, or as DNA extracted from either sample type. Clipping removes 8 bases from V and 3 bases from J, with 20 as the unmatched junction base count. The germline V gene (reference sequence) yields GTSNPN for CDR1 and SVGIG for CDR2. Spanning cysteine to phenylalanine, the CDR3 consists of 17 amino acids. CDR3 DNA is the only sequence kept; it has 51 bases, read in frame from the first base. Study-wide conclusions, independent of this receptor: How much clinical and demographic metadata was included differed by source and by participant, and the metadata was provided uncurated.

The sequence was collected from a woman between 50 and 59 years old with acute or convalescent COVID-19. Source material: peripheral blood. The rearrangement combines TRBV30 with TRBJ1-2, and 8 bases in between align with TRBD1. The CDR3 protein: CAHERTGTNVGDYGYTF. In nucleotides, the sequence is TGTGCCCACGAAAGGACAGGGACCAATGTCGGGGACTATGGCTACACCTTC.